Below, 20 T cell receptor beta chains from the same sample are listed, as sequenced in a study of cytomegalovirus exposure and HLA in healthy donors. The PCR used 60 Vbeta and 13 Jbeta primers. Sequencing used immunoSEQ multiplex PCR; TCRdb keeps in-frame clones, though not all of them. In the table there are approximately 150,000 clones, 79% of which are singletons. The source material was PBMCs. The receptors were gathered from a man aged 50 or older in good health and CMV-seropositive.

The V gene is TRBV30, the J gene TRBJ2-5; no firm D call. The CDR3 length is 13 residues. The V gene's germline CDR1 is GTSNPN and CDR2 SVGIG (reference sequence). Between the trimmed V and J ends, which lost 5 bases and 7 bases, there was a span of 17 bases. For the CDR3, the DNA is TGTGCCTGGTCATCGACATCCCCCGGGACCCAGTACTTC. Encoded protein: CAWSSTSPGTQYF. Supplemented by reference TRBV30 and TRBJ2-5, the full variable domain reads SQTIHQWPATLVQPVGSPLSLECTVEGTSNPNLYWYRQAAGRGLQLLFYSVGIGQISSEVPQNLSASRPQDRQFILSSKKLLLSDSGFYLCAWSSTSPGTQYFGPGTRLLVL.

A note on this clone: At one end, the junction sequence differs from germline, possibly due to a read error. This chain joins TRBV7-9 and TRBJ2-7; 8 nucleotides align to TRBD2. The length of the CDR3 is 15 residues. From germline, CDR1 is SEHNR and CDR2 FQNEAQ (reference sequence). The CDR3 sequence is CSSSLGLAIAYEQYF. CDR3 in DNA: TGTTCCAGCAGCCTTGGACTAGCTATAGCCTACGAGCAGTACTTC.

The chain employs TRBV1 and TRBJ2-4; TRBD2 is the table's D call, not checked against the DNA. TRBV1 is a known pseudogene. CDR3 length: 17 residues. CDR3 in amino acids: CTSSQERTGLAKNIQYF. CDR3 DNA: TGCACCAGCAGCCAAGAGAGGACGGGATTAGCCAAAAACATTCAGTACTTC.

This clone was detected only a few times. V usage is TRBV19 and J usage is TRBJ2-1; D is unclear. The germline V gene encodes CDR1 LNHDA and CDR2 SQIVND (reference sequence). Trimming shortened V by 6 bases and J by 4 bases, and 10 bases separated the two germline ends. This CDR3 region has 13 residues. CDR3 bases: TGTGCCAGTAGCTTGACTGGGTACAATGAGCAGTTCTTC. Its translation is CASSLTGYNEQFF.

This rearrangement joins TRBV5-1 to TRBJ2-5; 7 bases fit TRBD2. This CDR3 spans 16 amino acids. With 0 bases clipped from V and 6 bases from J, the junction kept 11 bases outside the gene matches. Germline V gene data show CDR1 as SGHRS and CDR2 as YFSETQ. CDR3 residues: CASSLGGAGEGQTQYF. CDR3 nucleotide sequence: TGCGCCAGCAGCTTGGGCGGCGCGGGAGAAGGGCAGACCCAGTACTTC.

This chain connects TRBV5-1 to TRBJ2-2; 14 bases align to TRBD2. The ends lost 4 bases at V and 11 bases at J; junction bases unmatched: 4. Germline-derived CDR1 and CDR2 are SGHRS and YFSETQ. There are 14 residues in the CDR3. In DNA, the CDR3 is TGCGCCAGCAGCGGGACTAGCGGGGGCGTCGAGCTGTTTTTT. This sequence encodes CASSGTSGGVELFF.

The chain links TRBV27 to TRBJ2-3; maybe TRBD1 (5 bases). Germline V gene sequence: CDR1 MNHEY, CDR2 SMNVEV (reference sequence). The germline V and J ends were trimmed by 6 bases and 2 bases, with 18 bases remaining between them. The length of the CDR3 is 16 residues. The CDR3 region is CASRTLRTGFTDTQYF. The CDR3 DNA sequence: TGTGCCAGCAGGACTTTACGTACAGGCTTCACAGATACGCAGTATTTT.

The CDR3 sequence is CASSQDLQGGGKLFF. The CDR3 region has the DNA TGTGCCAGCAGCCAAGATCTCCAGGGCGGGGGAAAACTGTTTTTT. V and J are TRBV4-2 and TRBJ1-4; possibly TRBD1 for D (5 bases). The CDR3 covers 15 residues. V gave up 0 bases and J gave up 10 bases, with 15 bases separating them. Germline V gives CDR1 LGHNA, CDR2 YNFKEQ.

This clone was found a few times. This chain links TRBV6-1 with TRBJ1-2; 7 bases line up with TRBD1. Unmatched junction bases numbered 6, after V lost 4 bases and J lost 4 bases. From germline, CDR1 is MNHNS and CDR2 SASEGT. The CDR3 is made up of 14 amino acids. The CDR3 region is CASSGSGTAYGYTF. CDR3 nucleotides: TGTGCCAGCAGTGGCTCCGGGACAGCCTATGGCTACACCTTC.

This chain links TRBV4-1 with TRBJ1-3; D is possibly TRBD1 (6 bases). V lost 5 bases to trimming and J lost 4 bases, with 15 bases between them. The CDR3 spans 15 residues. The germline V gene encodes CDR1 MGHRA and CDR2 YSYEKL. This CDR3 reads CASSAIQGSGNTIYF. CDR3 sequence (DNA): TGCGCCAGCAGCGCCATACAGGGTTCAGGAAACACCATATATTTT.

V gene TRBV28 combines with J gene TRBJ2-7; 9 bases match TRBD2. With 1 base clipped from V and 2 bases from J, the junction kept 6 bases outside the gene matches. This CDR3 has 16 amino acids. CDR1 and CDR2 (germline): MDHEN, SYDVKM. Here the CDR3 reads CASSLSPSGDAYEQYF. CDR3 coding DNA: TGTGCCAGCAGTTTATCTCCTAGCGGGGACGCCTACGAGCAGTACTTC.

This chain's CDR3 is CASSDLRDRGSSYEQYF. The DNA of the CDR3 is TGTGCCAGCAGTGATTTAAGGGACAGGGGGAGCTCCTACGAGCAGTACTTC. The rearrangement uses TRBV25-1 and TRBJ2-7, with 11 bases fitting TRBD1. The J segment lost 0 bases and the V segment lost 3 bases, leaving 7 bases of the junction unmatched. CDR1 is MGHDK, CDR2 SYGVNS, per germline. The CDR3 is 17 amino acids.

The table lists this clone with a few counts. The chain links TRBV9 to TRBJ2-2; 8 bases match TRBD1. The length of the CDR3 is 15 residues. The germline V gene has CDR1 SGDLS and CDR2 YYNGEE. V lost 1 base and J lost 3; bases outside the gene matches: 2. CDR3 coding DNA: TGTGCCAGCAGCGTAAGGACAGGGTACACCGGGGAGCTGTTTTTT. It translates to CASSVRTGYTGELFF.

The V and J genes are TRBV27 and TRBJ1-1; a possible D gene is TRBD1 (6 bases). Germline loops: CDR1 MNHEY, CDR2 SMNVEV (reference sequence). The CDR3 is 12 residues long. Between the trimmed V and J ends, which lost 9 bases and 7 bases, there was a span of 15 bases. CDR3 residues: CASSIGGHEAFF. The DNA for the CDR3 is TGTGCCAGTAGTATAGGGGGTCATGAAGCTTTCTTT.

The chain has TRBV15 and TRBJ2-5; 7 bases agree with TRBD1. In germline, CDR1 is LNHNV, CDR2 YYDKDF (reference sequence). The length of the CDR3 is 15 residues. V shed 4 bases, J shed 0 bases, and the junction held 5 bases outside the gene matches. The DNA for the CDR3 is TGTGCCACCAGCAAGGGAGACAGGGACCAAGAGACCCAGTACTTC. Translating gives CATSKGDRDQETQYF.

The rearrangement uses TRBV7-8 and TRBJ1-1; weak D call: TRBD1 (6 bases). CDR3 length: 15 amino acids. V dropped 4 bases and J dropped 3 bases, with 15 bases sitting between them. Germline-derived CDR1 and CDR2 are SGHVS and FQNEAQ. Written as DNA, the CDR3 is TGTGCCAGCAGCTACCCAACAGGGTTGGACACTGAAGCTTTCTTT. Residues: CASSYPTGLDTEAFF.

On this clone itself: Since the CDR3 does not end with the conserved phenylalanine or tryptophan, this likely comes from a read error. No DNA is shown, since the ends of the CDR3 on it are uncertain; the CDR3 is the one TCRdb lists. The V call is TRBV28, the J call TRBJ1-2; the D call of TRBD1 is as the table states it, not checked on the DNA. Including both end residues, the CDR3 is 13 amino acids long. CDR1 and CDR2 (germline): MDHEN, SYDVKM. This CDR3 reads CASSSPGQAIVPL.

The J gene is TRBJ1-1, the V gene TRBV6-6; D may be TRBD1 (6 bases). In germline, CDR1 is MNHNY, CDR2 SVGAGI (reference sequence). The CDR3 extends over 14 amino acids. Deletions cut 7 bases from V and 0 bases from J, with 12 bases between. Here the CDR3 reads CASKGGGMNTEAFF. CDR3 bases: TGTGCCAGCAAGGGAGGGGGGATGAACACTGAAGCTTTCTTT.

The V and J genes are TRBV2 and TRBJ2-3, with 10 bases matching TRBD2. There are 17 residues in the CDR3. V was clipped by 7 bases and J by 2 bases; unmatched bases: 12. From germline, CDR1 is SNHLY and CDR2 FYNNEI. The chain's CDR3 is CASTRGFSGRTTDTQYF. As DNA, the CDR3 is TGTGCCAGCACCCGCGGGTTTAGCGGGAGGACCACAGATACGCAGTATTTT. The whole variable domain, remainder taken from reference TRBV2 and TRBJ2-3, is EPEVTQTPSHQVTQMGQEVILRCVPISNHLYFYWYRQILGQKVEFLVSFYNNEISEKSEIFDDQFSVERPDGSNFTLKIRSTKLEDSAMYFCASTRGFSGRTTDTQYFGPGTRLTVL.

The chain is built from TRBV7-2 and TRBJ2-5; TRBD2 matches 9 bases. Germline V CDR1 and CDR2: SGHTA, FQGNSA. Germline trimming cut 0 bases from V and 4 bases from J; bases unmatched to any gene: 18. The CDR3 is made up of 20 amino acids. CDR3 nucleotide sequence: TGTGCCAGCAGCTTAGCCCTAACAGGGTGGACTAGCGTTCCATCAGAGACCCAGTACTTC. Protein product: CASSLALTGWTSVPSETQYF.